Following are 9 T cell receptor beta chains from one sample sequenced in a study of cytomegalovirus exposure and HLA in healthy donors. Researchers ran the PCR with 60 Vbeta and 13 Jbeta primers. Clones were read by immunoSEQ multiplex PCR, and TCRdb kept only the in-frame ones, dropping some. The sample consists of 80,000 to 95,000 clones, 81% of them appearing once. Sequenced sample: PBMCs. These receptors all come from a woman aged 30 to 39 in good health and CMV-seronegative.

This chain's CDR3 is CASIFDRGPSIQYF. In nucleotides, the CDR3 is TGTGCCAGCATTTTCGACAGGGGGCCATCCATTCAGTACTTC. V and J are TRBV6-1 and TRBJ2-4, with 10 bases matching TRBD1. In germline, CDR1 is MNHNS, CDR2 SASEGT. The CDR3 runs to 14 residues. Losses at the gene ends were 7 bases for V and 9 bases for J; bases not matched to a gene: 9.

The rearrangement links TRBV19 to TRBJ2-5, with D tentatively TRBD2 (6 bases). The CDR3 length is 14 residues. Trimming took off 1 base at V and 1 base at J, with 7 bases between the two ends. The germline CDR1 and CDR2 sequences are LNHDA and SQIVND (reference sequence). CDR3 sequence (DNA): TGTGCCAGTAGTATAGCCGGGGGCCAAGAGACCCAGTACTTC. The encoded protein is CASSIAGGQETQYF.

V usage is TRBV28 and J usage is TRBJ1-2; 9 bases match TRBD1. V trimming: 3 bases; J trimming: 7 bases; junction bases outside the gene matches: 12. Germline lookup yields CDR1 MDHEN and CDR2 SYDVKM. The CDR3 consists of 16 residues. CDR3 in DNA: TGTGCCAGCAGTTTGTCCGCCGGGACAGGGATCGGTGGCTACACCTTC. Amino acid sequence: CASSLSAGTGIGGYTF.

The J gene is TRBJ2-7, the V gene TRBV28; 7 nucleotides align to TRBD1. V shed 7 bases, J shed 0 bases, and the junction held 3 bases outside the gene matches. This CDR3 spans 13 amino acids. CDR1 and CDR2 (germline): MDHEN, SYDVKM. The CDR3 reads CASTRDSSYEQYF. The CDR3 DNA reads TGTGCCAGCACCAGGGACAGCTCCTACGAGCAGTACTTC.

The rearrangement links TRBV29-1 to TRBJ2-7; D not certain. The V and J ends lost 4 bases and 0 bases respectively, with 10 bases between them. CDR1 and CDR2 (germline): SQVTM, ANQGSEA. This CDR3 is built from 13 residues. CDR3 region: CSVVGQNSYEQYF. The CDR3 DNA is TGCAGCGTTGTTGGCCAGAACTCCTACGAGCAGTACTTC.

The gene calls are TRBV5-1 and TRBJ2-5; 13 bases fit TRBD2. Trimming removed 0 bases from V and 7 bases from J; junction bases left unmatched: 6. This CDR3 has 16 residues. CDR1 and CDR2 (germline): SGHRS, YFSETQ. CDR3 residues: CASSLGGLAGPRTQYF. For the CDR3, the DNA is TGCGCCAGCAGCTTGGGGGGACTAGCGGGACCAAGGACCCAGTACTTC. Supplemented by reference TRBV5-1 and TRBJ2-5, the full variable domain reads KAGVTQTPRYLIKTRGQQVTLSCSPISGHRSVSWYQQTPGQGLQFLFEYFSETQRNKGNFPGRFSGRQFSNSRSEMNVSTLELGDSALYLCASSLGGLAGPRTQYFGPGTRLLVL.

This sequence joins TRBV11-2 and TRBJ2-3; TRBD1 is a possible D gene (6 bases). Germline V gene sequence: CDR1 SGHAT, CDR2 FQNNGV. CDR3 length: 14 amino acids. V lost 5 bases, J lost 3 bases, and 12 bases lay in between. CDR3 coding DNA: TGTGCCAGCAGCGTAATCACAGGGACAGATACGCAGTATTTT. It codes for CASSVITGTDTQYF.

V gene TRBV28 combines with J gene TRBJ1-5, with 7 bases aligning to TRBD1. The germline V gene encodes CDR1 MDHEN and CDR2 SYDVKM. The CDR3 length is 17 residues. Losses at the gene ends were 0 bases for V and 3 bases for J; bases not matched to a gene: 8. The DNA for the CDR3 is TGTGCCAGCAGTTTATGGGAGGGGGCCCCCCACAATCAGCCCCAGCATTTT. Its protein is CASSLWEGAPHNQPQHF.

This chain uses TRBV5-6 with TRBJ1-5, with D maybe TRBD1 (6 bases). CDR1 is SGHDT and CDR2 is YYEEEE in the germline V gene. V dropped 0 bases and J dropped 6 bases, with 10 bases sitting between them. The CDR3 covers 14 residues. The CDR3 loop is CASSLGGPSQPQHF. The CDR3 coding sequence is TGTGCCAGCAGCTTGGGGGGGCCCAGTCAGCCCCAGCATTTT.